This T cell receptor (beta chain) comes out of a study of T-cell reconstitution after alpha-beta-depleted transplantation in children (dated by TCRdb to the mid-2010s). With respect to the entire study: The study quantitatively tracked T-cell immune reconstitution after TCRalphabeta/CD19-depleted allogeneic hematopoietic cell transplantation in children using TCR repertoire profiling.

Libraries came from PCR. Reads for this sample came from an Illumina HiSeq 2500. Molecular barcoding was employed in the preparation of TCR libraries, with unique molecular identifiers being used to normalize TCRbeta repertoire quantification. TCRdb reworked the public reads: Q25 trimming with fastp, MiXCR clone assembly, productive beta chains retained. Entries that share a CDR3 protein sequence are merged under the most common genes and DNA. This sample is represented by nearly 550,000 distinct CDR3 sequences; 18% of them were singletons. The top ten constitute 2.5% to 3.5% of the sample. The cysteine opens and the phenylalanine closes a CDR3 of 13 amino acids. The DNA shown is the 39-base CDR3, in frame from base 1. The germline V gene encodes CDR1 GTSNPN and CDR2 SVGIG (reference sequence). V loses 4 bases, J loses 7 bases, and the germline ends lie 16 bases apart. Comment on this clonotype: Its cognate antigen has yet to be identified. No base quality information exists; no much larger clone differs at one position.

The chain was built from TRBV30 and TRBJ2-5, with the identity of the D gene unclear. The sequence derives from a human donor who donated a stem cell graft to a child with acute lymphoblastic leukemia. The sample consisted of PBMCs from the stem cell graft donor, taken from the stem cell graft. In nucleotides, the sequence is TGTGCCTGGACGACATCTCTCCTGGGGACCCAGTACTTC. Translated, this is CAWTTSLLGTQYF. Full variable domain (CDR3 extended with the reference TRBV30 and TRBJ2-5 proteins): SQTIHQWPATLVQPVGSPLSLECTVEGTSNPNLYWYRQAAGRGLQLLFYSVGIGQISSEVPQNLSASRPQDRQFILSSKKLLLSDSGFYLCAWTTSLLGTQYFGPGTRLLVL.